The next 21 T cell receptor beta chains were all read from a single sample in a study of blood T cell repertoires in COVID-19. TCRdb's table, derived via immunoSEQ multiplex PCR, lists solely in-frame clones and lacks some. The top ten clones hold 1.5% to 2% of a sample with fewer than 110,000 clones, less than 85% of them seen once. Source material: peripheral blood. These receptors all stem from a woman in her 70s with active or convalescent COVID-19.

The DNA of the CDR3 is TGTGCCAGCAGCTTGGGGATTGAGGGGGACAGGCTCTACGAGCAGTACTTC. Amino acids: CASSLGIEGDRLYEQYF. The chain recombines TRBV5-6 with TRBJ2-7; 8 bases align to TRBD1. CDR1 is SGHDT, CDR2 YYEEEE, per germline. The J segment lost 3 bases and the V segment lost 0 bases, leaving 11 bases of the junction unmatched. CDR3 size: 17 residues.

The chain links TRBV5-5 to TRBJ1-4; no reliable D call. From germline, CDR1 is SGHKS and CDR2 YYEKEE (reference sequence). The CDR3 has 12 residues. Deletions cut 1 base from V and 8 bases from J, with 6 bases between. CDR3 residues: CASSLLGEKLFF. The CDR3, as DNA: TGTGCCAGCAGCTTGTTGGGCGAAAAACTGTTTTTT.

A single count supports this clone. The chain carries TRBV19 and TRBJ2-2; D unclear. Per germline, CDR1 LNHDA and CDR2 SQIVND (reference sequence). V was cut by 6 bases and J by 2 bases, with 10 bases left in between. The CDR3 has 14 amino acids. As DNA, the CDR3 is TGTGCCAGTAGGAGAGATCTCAACACCGGGGAGCTGTTTTTT. Residues: CASRRDLNTGELFF.

The chain couples TRBV2 to TRBJ2-3; maybe TRBD2 (5 bases). Germline V gene lookup returns CDR1 SNHLY and CDR2 FYNNEI. Trimming removed 3 bases at V and 2 bases at J, with 9 bases between. The CDR3 spans 14 residues. As DNA, the CDR3 is TGTGCCAGCAGTGACGGACTTATCACAGATACGCAGTATTTT. Translation: CASSDGLITDTQYF.

This chain joins TRBV19 and TRBJ2-1, with D possibly being TRBD1 (6 bases). The ends were cut back, 3 bases at V and 6 bases at J, with 18 bases in the middle. The CDR3 extends over 16 amino acids. From germline, CDR1 is LNHDA and CDR2 SQIVND (reference sequence). The CDR3 is CASSIRQRQGSNEQFF. The CDR3 DNA follows: TGTGCCAGTAGTATCCGACAGAGGCAGGGGTCCAATGAGCAGTTCTTC.

This chain joins TRBV7-3 and TRBJ2-3, with TRBD2 identical over 8 bases. Looked up from germline, CDR1 is SGHTA and CDR2 is FQGTGA. CDR3 length equals 17 residues. After removal of 0 bases from V and 3 bases from J, the junction contained 8 bases not matched to a gene. CDR3 amino acids: CASSLTPRGGFTDTQYF. CDR3 nucleotide sequence: TGTGCCAGCAGCTTAACTCCTCGGGGGGGCTTTACAGATACGCAGTATTTT.

The genes are TRBV7-9 and TRBJ2-1, with D possibly being TRBD2 (7 bases). The length of the CDR3 is 12 residues. V lost 11 bases and J lost 10, with 18 bases in between. Per the germline V gene, CDR1 is SEHNR and CDR2 is FQNEAQ (reference sequence). The CDR3 DNA follows: TGTGCCTGCGGGGGCCGCCGGCTCGAGCAGTTCTTC. Translation: CACGGRRLEQFF.

The rearrangement joins TRBV4-2 to TRBJ2-2; a possible D gene is TRBD1 (5 bases). From germline, CDR1 is LGHNA and CDR2 YNFKEQ. V was clipped by 4 bases and J by 6 bases, with 9 bases between them. The CDR3 is 13 residues long. CDR3 sequence (DNA): TGTGCCAGCAGCCCTAGGACACCCGGGGAGCTGTTTTTT. This sequence encodes CASSPRTPGELFF.

The V call is TRBV6-2 or TRBV6-3, the J call TRBJ2-1; 8 nucleotides line up with TRBD1. The CDR3 extends over 15 amino acids. Germline lookup yields CDR1 MNHEY and CDR2 SVGEGT. J lost 6 bases, V lost 5 bases, and 9 bases had no gene match. CDR3 DNA: TGTGCCAGCAGTGGGGACAGGTTGGTGGGCAATGAGCAGTTCTTC. Its protein is CASSGDRLVGNEQFF.

The genes are TRBV7-9 and TRBJ1-2; D uncertain. Trimming cost V 4 bases and J 3 bases, with 6 bases left between them. This CDR3 region has 12 residues. CDR1 and CDR2 from the germline V gene are SEHNR and FQNEAQ (reference sequence). As DNA, the CDR3 is TGTGCCAGCAGCTCCCCTTACTATGGCTACACCTTC. It yields the protein CASSSPYYGYTF.

This clone was seen only a few times. This chain uses TRBV19 with TRBJ2-7, with 10 bases matching TRBD2. Germline trimming cut 1 base from V and 2 bases from J; bases unmatched to any gene: 2. Germline loops: CDR1 LNHDA, CDR2 SQIVND (reference sequence). The CDR3 is 15 amino acids. CDR3 in amino acids: CASSIGTSGTYEQYF. DNA of the CDR3: TGTGCCAGTAGTATAGGGACTAGCGGAACCTACGAGCAGTACTTC.

The chain is built from TRBV2 and TRBJ2-3; a weak D match, TRBD2 (6 bases). The V gene's germline CDR1 is SNHLY and CDR2 FYNNEI. The CDR3 has 12 amino acids. V was trimmed by 6 bases and J by 4 bases, leaving 8 bases between them. The CDR3: CASRERADTQYF. DNA for the CDR3: TGTGCCAGCAGGGAGCGGGCAGATACGCAGTATTTT.

V is TRBV5-1 and J is TRBJ2-1, with TRBD2 identical over 16 bases. V shed 4 bases, J shed 4 bases, and the junction held 8 bases outside the gene matches. Germline values: CDR1 SGHRS, CDR2 YFSETQ. The CDR3 is 18 amino acids. CDR3 in amino acids: CASSPVGTSGRGYNEQFF. DNA for the CDR3: TGCGCCAGCAGCCCCGTAGGGACTAGCGGGAGGGGGTACAATGAGCAGTTCTTC.

This chain connects TRBV27 to TRBJ1-6, with TRBD1 identical over 7 bases. CDR1 is MNHEY and CDR2 is SMNVEV in the germline V gene (reference sequence). This CDR3 contains 15 residues. J lost 4 bases, V lost 6 bases, and 6 bases had no gene match. The DNA of the CDR3 is TGTGCCAGCAGGTCCGAGGGACAGTATAATTCACCCCTCCACTTT. It is translated as CASRSEGQYNSPLHF.

The chain's CDR3 is CASSKLAGGPGSHNEQFF. CDR3 DNA sequence: TGCGCCAGCAGCAAACTAGCGGGGGGGCCAGGATCCCACAATGAGCAGTTCTTC. V gene TRBV5-1 combines with J gene TRBJ2-1, with 13 bases that match TRBD2. V lost 4 bases to trimming and J lost 5 bases; unmatched junction nucleotides: 12. Germline V lookup: CDR1 SGHRS, CDR2 YFSETQ. The CDR3 is made up of 18 amino acids. Based on the CDR3 plus reference TRBV5-1 and TRBJ2-1, the full variable domain is KAGVTQTPRYLIKTRGQQVTLSCSPISGHRSVSWYQQTPGQGLQFLFEYFSETQRNKGNFPGRFSGRQFSNSRSEMNVSTLELGDSALYLCASSKLAGGPGSHNEQFFGPGTRLTVL.

This clone appeared once. The CDR3 spells CASSKGTGFYTEAFF. For the CDR3, the DNA is TGTGCCAGTAGTAAGGGGACAGGGTTTTACACTGAAGCTTTCTTT. V is TRBV19 and J is TRBJ1-1; 9 bases map to TRBD1. The CDR3 spans 15 residues. Germline CDR1 LNHDA, CDR2 SQIVND (reference sequence). Trimming at V came to 4 bases and at J to 3 bases, leaving 6 bases not matched to a gene.

The chain links TRBV9 to TRBJ1-1; D might be TRBD1 (5 bases). From germline, CDR1 is SGDLS and CDR2 YYNGEE. The CDR3 sequence is 14 residues long. Trimming removed 1 base at V and 4 bases at J, with 11 bases between. The DNA for the CDR3 is TGTGCCAGCAGCGTAAGGTCGGGGGTCACTGAAGCTTTCTTT. Translated: CASSVRSGVTEAFF. Based on the CDR3 plus reference TRBV9 and TRBJ1-1, the full variable domain is DSGVTQTPKHLITATGQRVTLRCSPRSGDLSVYWYQQSLDQGLQFLIQYYNGEERAKGNILERFSAQQFPDLHSELNLSSLELGDSALYFCASSVRSGVTEAFFGQGTRLTVV.

This chain connects TRBV6-4 to TRBJ2-1; a weak D match, TRBD2 (6 bases). CDR1 is MRHNA and CDR2 is SNTAGT in the germline V gene. The CDR3 loop spans 14 amino acids. V was pared by 5 bases and J by 7 bases, with 15 bases between. The CDR3 bases are TGTGCCAGCAGTCGAACCGGGACTCCGAATGAGCAGTTCTTC. Translation gives CASSRTGTPNEQFF.

This clone was picked up one time. The V and J genes are TRBV30 and TRBJ2-5; D may be TRBD2 (5 bases). CDR1 GTSNPN and CDR2 SVGIG come from the germline V gene (reference sequence). The V and J ends lost 0 bases and 0 bases respectively, with 20 bases between them. The CDR3 is 18 residues long. As DNA, the CDR3 is TGTGCCTGGAGTGTATTTAAGAGGGAGCTTGGGGACCAAGAGACCCAGTACTTC. Its protein product is CAWSVFKRELGDQETQYF.

The chain combines TRBV5-1 with TRBJ2-5; D gene unclear. Germline values: CDR1 SGHRS, CDR2 YFSETQ. The germline V and J ends were trimmed by 0 bases and 2 bases, with 8 bases remaining between them. The CDR3 loop spans 14 amino acids. CDR3 sequence reads: CASSLVIDQETQYF. In DNA form, the CDR3 reads TGCGCCAGCAGCTTGGTTATAGATCAAGAGACCCAGTACTTC.

The chain couples TRBV5-8 to TRBJ2-7, with TRBD2 identical over 7 bases. This CDR3 has 14 amino acids. Trimming cost V 6 bases and J 4 bases; bases outside gene matches: 10. From germline, CDR1 is SGHTS and CDR2 YDEGEE. DNA for the CDR3: TGTGCCAGCACCCAACTAGCGAGCCTTTACGAGCAGTACTTC. Protein: CASTQLASLYEQYF.